These 27 T cell receptor beta chains share one sample of origin, sequenced in a study of shared clonotypes between healthy human individuals. Some clones are missing from TCRdb's copy, which holds only in-frame ones; the method was immunoSEQ multiplex PCR. The sample holds more than 2 million clones; around 95% are singletons and the top ten take around 1.7%. Naive CD8 populations comprised CD45RO-negative cells positively selected for CCR7, excluding terminally differentiated effector memory CD45RA+ cells. Sequencing input: naive CD8+ T cells from PBMCs. All receptors derive from a man in his late teens or twenties in good health. Some clones in this sample may be carry-over from other donors' samples.

This rearrangement joins TRBV13 to TRBJ2-7; 8 bases line up with TRBD2. V gave up 5 bases and J gave up 6 bases; unmatched junction bases: 12. The CDR3 contains 15 residues. CDR1 and CDR2 from the germline V gene are PRHDT and FYEKMQ (reference sequence). The CDR3 DNA follows: TGTGCCAGCAGCCGGCCTTCGGGGGGGACCGCCGAGCAGTACTTC. The encoded protein is CASSRPSGGTAEQYF. Variable domain in full (rest from reference TRBV13 and TRBJ2-7): AAGVIQSPRHLIKEKRETATLKCYPIPRHDTVYWYQQGPGQDPQFLISFYEKMQSDKGSIPDRFSAQQFSDYHSELNMSSLELGDSALYFCASSRPSGGTAEQYFGPGTRLTVT.

V gene TRBV6-5 combines with J gene TRBJ2-3; D possibly corresponds to TRBD1 (6 bases). Germline V gives CDR1 MNHEY, CDR2 SVGAGI. Trimming cost V 0 bases and J 2 bases, with 9 bases left between them. The CDR3 has 15 residues. CDR3 in DNA: TGTGCCAGCAGTTACTCCGGACAGCCCACAGATACGCAGTATTTT. Protein product: CASSYSGQPTDTQYF.

V gene TRBV7-9 combines with J gene TRBJ2-1; 8 positions agree with TRBD2. Germline-derived CDR1 and CDR2 are SEHNR and FQNEAQ (reference sequence). The V segment lost 2 bases and the J segment 6 bases; nucleotides outside the gene matches: 18. The CDR3 length is 19 residues. The CDR3 loop reads CASSLPSGGPGTRANEQFF. The CDR3 DNA is TGTGCCAGCAGCTTACCCTCGGGGGGGCCCGGGACTAGAGCCAATGAGCAGTTCTTC. Drawing the rest from reference TRBV7-9 and TRBJ2-1, the complete variable domain is DTGVSQNPRHKITKRGQNVTFRCDPISEHNRLYWYRQTLGQGPEFLTYFQNEAQLEKSRLLSDRFSAERPKGSFSTLEIQRTEQGDSAMYLCASSLPSGGPGTRANEQFFGPGTRLTVL.

The gene calls are TRBV2 and TRBJ2-3; unclear D gene. Trimming removed 1 base from V and 2 bases from J, with 4 bases in between. Looked up from germline, CDR1 is SNHLY and CDR2 is FYNNEI. The CDR3 runs to 13 residues. DNA of the CDR3: TGTGCCAGCAGTGAAGGGCTCACAGATACGCAGTATTTT. The encoded protein is CASSEGLTDTQYF.

Notes on this clone: The same CDR3 also results from other DNA sequences found in this sample. This chain uses TRBV11-2 with TRBJ2-1, with D perhaps assigned TRBD1 or TRBD2 (5 bases each). Deletions cut 4 bases from V and 4 bases from J, with 11 bases between. The CDR3 contains 14 residues. Germline assignment: CDR1 SGHAT and CDR2 FQNNGV. In DNA, the CDR3 is TGTGCCAGCAGCTCAACAGGACTTTACAATGAGCAGTTCTTC. This encodes CASSSTGLYNEQFF.

In the case of this clone: Distinct nucleotide sequences in the sample also encode this CDR3. The chain carries TRBV27 and TRBJ1-5; D is ambiguous. V lost 2 bases and J lost 6, with 11 bases in between. This CDR3 spans 14 amino acids. The germline V gene encodes CDR1 MNHEY and CDR2 SMNVEV (reference sequence). The CDR3 loop reads CASSLIGSGQPQHF. The DNA for the CDR3 is TGTGCCAGCAGTTTAATCGGGTCAGGTCAGCCCCAGCATTTT.

The V gene is TRBV6-1, the J gene TRBJ1-1; 9 bases fit TRBD1. This CDR3 is built from 15 residues. In germline, CDR1 is MNHNS, CDR2 SASEGT. After removal of 4 bases from V and 3 bases from J, the junction contained 6 bases not matched to a gene. For the CDR3, the DNA is TGTGCCAGCAGTGCGACGACAGGGGGTTACACTGAAGCTTTCTTT. It is translated as CASSATTGGYTEAFF.

The V and J genes are TRBV5-1 and TRBJ2-3, with 10 bases that match TRBD2. V was pared by 7 bases and J by 0 bases, with 11 bases of the junction left unmatched. This CDR3 comprises 17 residues. Germline assignment: CDR1 SGHRS and CDR2 YFSETQ. CDR3 loop: CASGFTGLAASTDTQYF. The CDR3 DNA sequence: TGCGCCAGCGGATTTACCGGACTAGCGGCTAGCACAGATACGCAGTATTTT.

The genes are TRBV4-1 and TRBJ2-3; 13 bases are shared with TRBD2. J gave up 5 bases and V 5 bases, and 7 bases lay outside the gene matches. The CDR3 loop spans 16 amino acids. Germline CDR1 reads MGHRA; CDR2 reads YSYEKL. The CDR3 here is CASSEWTSGSGDTQYF. In DNA form, the CDR3 reads TGCGCCAGCAGCGAGTGGACTAGCGGGAGTGGAGATACGCAGTATTTT.

The J gene is TRBJ2-7, the V gene TRBV5-1; 9 nucleotides match TRBD2. CDR3 length: 15 amino acids. Losses at the gene ends were 2 bases for V and 4 bases for J; bases not matched to a gene: 7. Germline loops: CDR1 SGHRS, CDR2 YFSETQ. This CDR3 reads CASSFTSGYPYEQYF. CDR3 DNA: TGCGCCAGCAGCTTCACTAGCGGGTACCCTTACGAGCAGTACTTC. The entire variable domain, with the rest obtained from reference TRBV5-1 and TRBJ2-7, is as follows: KAGVTQTPRYLIKTRGQQVTLSCSPISGHRSVSWYQQTPGQGLQFLFEYFSETQRNKGNFPGRFSGRQFSNSRSEMNVSTLELGDSALYLCASSFTSGYPYEQYFGPGTRLTVT.

The chain combines TRBV7-7 with TRBJ2-1, with 7 positions matching TRBD2. Looked up from germline, CDR1 is SSHAT and CDR2 is FNYEAQ (reference sequence). V trimming: 0 bases; J trimming: 5 bases; junction bases outside the gene matches: 10. CDR3 size: 17 residues. The CDR3 reads CASSLAISLAENNEQFF. CDR3 coding DNA: TGTGCCAGCAGCTTAGCGATCTCCCTAGCGGAGAACAATGAGCAGTTCTTC.

This clone has a handful of counts. This chain uses TRBV10-1 with TRBJ1-2; unclear D gene. The germline CDR1 and CDR2 sequences are WNHNN and SYGVQD (reference sequence). CDR3 length equals 13 residues. V was pared by 0 bases and J by 8 bases, with 10 bases between. The CDR3: CASSESKDGGYTF. The CDR3 DNA reads TGCGCCAGCAGTGAGTCGAAGGACGGGGGCTACACCTTC.

The V call is TRBV28, the J call TRBJ1-2; 7 bases agree with TRBD1. V trimming: 8 bases; J trimming: 4 bases; junction bases outside the gene matches: 10. Per the germline V gene, CDR1 is MDHEN and CDR2 is SYDVKM. The CDR3 totals 14 residues. The chain's CDR3 is CASRRPRGLYGYTF. The CDR3 bases are TGTGCCAGCCGCAGACCAAGGGGGCTCTATGGCTACACCTTC.

In regard to this clone: Sequence at one end of the junction differs from germline and may be a read error. The genes are TRBV29-1 and TRBJ2-7; D not certain. The CDR3 is made up of 12 amino acids. Germline values: CDR1 SQVTM, CDR2 ANQGSEA. The CDR3 reads CSAEADSYEQYF. CDR3 nucleotide sequence: TGCAGCGCTGAAGCTGACTCCTACGAGCAGTACTTC.

The chain carries TRBV19 and TRBJ2-1; D not resolved. The CDR3 is 13 amino acids. Germline assignment: CDR1 LNHDA and CDR2 SQIVND (reference sequence). Trimming took 4 bases from V and 2 from J, leaving 6 bases between them. In DNA, the CDR3 is TGTGCCAGTAGTAGCGCAACCTACAATGAGCAGTTCTTC. This encodes CASSSATYNEQFF.

The chain employs TRBV5-1 and TRBJ2-3; D is undetermined. The CDR3 spans 13 residues. The germline V gene encodes CDR1 SGHRS and CDR2 YFSETQ. The V gene lost 1 base and the J gene lost 5 bases, with 8 bases spanning the gap. For the CDR3, the DNA is TGCGCCAGCAGCTTGATTTCGGGAGATACGCAGTATTTT. It yields the protein CASSLISGDTQYF.

The CDR3 DNA sequence: TGTGCCAGTAGCTACGGGGCCTACTCCTACGAGCAGTACTTC. The encoded protein is CASSYGAYSYEQYF. This chain connects TRBV19 to TRBJ2-7; D is tentatively TRBD1 or TRBD2 (5 bases each). The CDR3 loop spans 14 amino acids. Germline CDR1 and CDR2: LNHDA and SQIVND (reference sequence). Deletions cut 6 bases from V and 0 bases from J, with 12 bases between.

This clone is a singleton in its sample. The rearrangement joins TRBV4-3 to TRBJ1-2; D remains unclear. This CDR3 has 15 amino acids. V gave up 0 bases and J gave up 5 bases, with 13 bases separating them. Per germline, CDR1 LGHNA and CDR2 YSLEER. CDR3 coding DNA: TGCGCCAGCAGCCAAGATACCCGGGCGGGGTATGGCTACACCTTC. As protein: CASSQDTRAGYGYTF.

This clone showed up just once. The rearrangement uses TRBV28 and TRBJ2-7, with TRBD1 identical over 10 bases. Per the germline V gene, CDR1 is MDHEN and CDR2 is SYDVKM. J lost 5 bases, V lost 10 bases, and 11 bases had no gene match. This CDR3 comprises 14 residues. The CDR3 sequence is CATGQGIFPHEQYF. The CDR3 nucleotides read TGTGCCACGGGACAGGGGATTTTTCCCCACGAGCAGTACTTC.

The CDR3 region has the DNA TGTGCCAGCAGTCCCCCCGAGGGCGAGCAGTACTTC. Its translation is CASSPPEGEQYF. This chain joins TRBV28 and TRBJ2-7; D is perhaps TRBD2 (5 bases). This CDR3 has 12 residues. V lost 5 bases and J lost 6, with 11 bases in between. Germline V gene lookup returns CDR1 MDHEN and CDR2 SYDVKM.

The V and J genes are TRBV4-1 and TRBJ2-7, with D possibly being TRBD1 (5 bases). This CDR3 comprises 15 residues. The V end lost 4 bases, the J end lost 0 bases, and 13 bases lay between the germline ends. Germline V gene lookup returns CDR1 MGHRA and CDR2 YSYEKL. CDR3 residues: CASSPDRGSSYEQYF. CDR3 bases: TGCGCCAGCAGCCCTGATAGGGGCAGCTCCTACGAGCAGTACTTC.

Here the CDR3 reads CASSLLGFQPQHF. In nucleotides, the CDR3 is TGTGCCAGTAGTCTTTTGGGATTTCAGCCCCAGCATTTT. V is TRBV19 and J is TRBJ1-5; D gene uncertain. In germline, CDR1 is LNHDA, CDR2 SQIVND (reference sequence). This CDR3 has 13 amino acids. The V gene lost 5 bases and the J gene lost 6 bases, with 11 bases spanning the gap.

The rearrangement links TRBV27 to TRBJ2-1, with 12 bases that match TRBD2. Germline CDR1 MNHEY, CDR2 SMNVEV (reference sequence). V dropped 6 bases and J dropped 7; count of bases not matched to a gene: 4. The CDR3 covers 14 residues. Here the CDR3 reads CASRRLAGANEQFF. The DNA of the CDR3 is TGTGCCAGCAGACGACTAGCGGGAGCTAATGAGCAGTTCTTC.

V gene TRBV27 combines with J gene TRBJ2-7; D is unclear. The V and J ends lost 5 bases and 4 bases respectively, with 6 bases between them. CDR1 is MNHEY, CDR2 SMNVEV, per germline (reference sequence). The CDR3 is made up of 11 amino acids. Written as DNA, the CDR3 is TGTGCCAGCAGTGACTTATACGAGCAGTACTTC. As protein: CASSDLYEQYF.

This chain joins TRBV7-9 and TRBJ2-2, with 8 bases lining up with TRBD1. The junction had 7 bases not matched to a gene; V was cut back by 10 bases and J by 6 bases. This CDR3 is built from 13 residues. Germline CDR1 and CDR2: SEHNR and FQNEAQ (reference sequence). CDR3 in DNA: TGTGCCATTTCGACAGGGGTGTCCGGGGAGCTGTTTTTT. It is translated as CAISTGVSGELFF.

The chain employs TRBV7-2 and TRBJ1-2; TRBD1 matches at 7 bases. The CDR3 is 15 residues long. Per the germline V gene, CDR1 is SGHTA and CDR2 is FQGNSA. The junction had 10 bases not matched to a gene; V was cut back by 5 bases and J by 4 bases. The chain's CDR3 is CASSPRDRNFYGYTF. The CDR3 region has the DNA TGTGCCAGCAGCCCCCGGGACAGAAATTTCTATGGCTACACCTTC.

The CDR3 sequence is CASSFGPGGSEETQYF. The CDR3, as DNA: TGTGCCAGCAGCTTCGGGCCCGGCGGGAGTGAAGAGACCCAGTACTTC. The genes are TRBV7-8 and TRBJ2-5; 7 nucleotides line up with TRBD2. CDR3 length: 16 amino acids. Germline-derived CDR1 and CDR2 are SGHVS and FQNEAQ. V was clipped by 3 bases and J by 3 bases; unmatched bases: 10.